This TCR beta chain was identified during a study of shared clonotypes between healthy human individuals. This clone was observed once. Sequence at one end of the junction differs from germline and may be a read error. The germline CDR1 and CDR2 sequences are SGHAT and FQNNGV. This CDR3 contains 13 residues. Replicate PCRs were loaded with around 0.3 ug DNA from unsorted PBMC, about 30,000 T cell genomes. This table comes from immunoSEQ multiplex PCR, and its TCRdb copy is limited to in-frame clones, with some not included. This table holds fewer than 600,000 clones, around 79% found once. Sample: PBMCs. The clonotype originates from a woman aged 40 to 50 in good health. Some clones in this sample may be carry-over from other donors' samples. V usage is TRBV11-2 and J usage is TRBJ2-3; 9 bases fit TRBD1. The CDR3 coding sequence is TGTGCCAGCAGCTCCGGTGGGAGACAGGGGGTGAATTTT. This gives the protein CASSSGGRQGVNF.